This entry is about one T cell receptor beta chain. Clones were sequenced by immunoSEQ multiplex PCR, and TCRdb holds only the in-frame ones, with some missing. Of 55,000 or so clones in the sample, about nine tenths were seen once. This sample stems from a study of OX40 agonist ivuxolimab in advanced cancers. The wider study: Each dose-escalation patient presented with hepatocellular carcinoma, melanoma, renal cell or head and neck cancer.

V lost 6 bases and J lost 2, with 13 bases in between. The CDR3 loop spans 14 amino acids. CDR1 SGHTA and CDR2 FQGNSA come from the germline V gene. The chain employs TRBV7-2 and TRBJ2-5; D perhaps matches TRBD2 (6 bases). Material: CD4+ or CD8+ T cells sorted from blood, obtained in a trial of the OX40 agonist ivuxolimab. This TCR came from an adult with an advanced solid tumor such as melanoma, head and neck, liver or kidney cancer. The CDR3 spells CASSYSRGQETQYF. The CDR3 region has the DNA TGTGCCAGCAGTTACTCGCGGGGTCAAGAGACCCAGTACTTC. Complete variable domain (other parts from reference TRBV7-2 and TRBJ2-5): GAGVSQSPSNKVTEKGKDVELRCDPISGHTALYWYRQSLGQGLEFLIYFQGNSAPDKSGLPSDRFSAERTGGSVSTLTIQRTQQEDSAVYLCASSYSRGQETQYFGPGTRLLVL.